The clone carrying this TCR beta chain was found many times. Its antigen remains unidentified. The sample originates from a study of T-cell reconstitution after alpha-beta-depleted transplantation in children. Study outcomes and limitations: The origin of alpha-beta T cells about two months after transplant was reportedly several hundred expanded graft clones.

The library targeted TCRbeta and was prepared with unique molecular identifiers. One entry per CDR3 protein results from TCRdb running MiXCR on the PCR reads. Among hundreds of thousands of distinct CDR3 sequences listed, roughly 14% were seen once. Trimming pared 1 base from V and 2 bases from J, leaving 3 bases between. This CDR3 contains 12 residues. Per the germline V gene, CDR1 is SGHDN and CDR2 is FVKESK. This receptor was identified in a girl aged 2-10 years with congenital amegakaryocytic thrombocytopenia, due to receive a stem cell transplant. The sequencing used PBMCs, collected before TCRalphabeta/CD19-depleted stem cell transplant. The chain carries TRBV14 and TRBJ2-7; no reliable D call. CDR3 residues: CASSQVPYEQYF. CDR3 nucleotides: TGTGCCAGCAGCCAAGTCCCCTACGAGCAGTACTTC.